The entry below describes one TCR beta chain. Original data processing: Cell counts per sample came from amplifying reference gene primers. The repertoire was sequenced with immunoSEQ multiplex PCR; TCRdb's copy has only in-frame clones and lacks some. From that table come the V and J calls and clone size; the DNA was used to work out D and trimming. The table includes 150,000 to 200,000 clones, around 85% detected once. The data belong to a study of blood T cell repertoires in COVID-19. The overall study: Samples taken during acute and convalescent COVID-19 were collected in the United States, Italy and Spain. From T cells, B-cell-depleted T cells, or PBMCs came the material, which was cDNA or gDNA.

The V and J ends lost 10 bases and 2 bases, in that order; junction bases with no gene match: 18. Germline V gene lookup returns CDR1 SNHLY and CDR2 FYNNEI. CDR3 size: 17 residues. The sequencing input was peripheral blood. The sequence was obtained from a man aged 55 to 70 with acute or convalescent COVID-19. V gene TRBV2 combines with J gene TRBJ2-5, with 8 bases fitting TRBD1. CDR3 DNA sequence: TGTGCCAACCAGAAAGAGGGACAGGCCCACTCACAAGAGACCCAGTACTTC. Its translation is CANQKEGQAHSQETQYF.